Listed below are T cell receptor beta chains from one sample, sequenced in a study of blood T cells in healthy people across ages. Using its own MiXCR run on the 5' RACE reads, TCRdb lists one record per CDR3 protein. The sample holds fewer than 800,000 distinct CDR3 sequences, 20% to 25% seen once. The same specimen was also included in a second study, on T cells of mothers and their children.

Sequenced input: blood. The origin of the receptors is a boy between 10 and 17 years old in good health. Both conserved end residues are part of each CDR3. A D gene is named only where the DNA matches it firmly. Expanded clones are given a class, and other clones once, few, many or no size at all.

size	D	V	J	DNA	CDR3
.	TRBD1	TRBV7-9	TRBJ2-5	TGTGCCAGCAGCTCGACAGGGGGCGTGGAGACCCAGTACTTC	CASSSTGGVETQYF
.	.	TRBV7-8	TRBJ2-5	TGTGCCAGCATTCGGCAGTCGGGAGAGACCCAGTACTTC	CASIRQSGETQYF
few	.	TRBV5-1	TRBJ2-4	TGCGCCAGCAGCTTGGGAGATAACATTCAGTACTTC	CASSLGDNIQYF
.	TRBD2	TRBV7-3	TRBJ2-1	TGTGCCAGCAGCTTAAATAGCGGGGGGGCCTATGAGCAGTTCTTC	CASSLNSGGAYEQFF
few	.	TRBV18	TRBJ2-1	TGTGCCAGCTCACGGTCACTCCTACAGGGAGGAGAGAATGAGCAGTTCTTC	CASSRSLLQGGENEQFF
.	TRBD1	TRBV6-4	TRBJ1-1	TGTGCCAGCAGTGACGGGGCAGGGGGCACTGAAGCTTTCTTT	CASSDGAGGTEAFF
.	.	TRBV27	TRBJ2-2	TGTGCCAGCAGTCCCCTTTTGGCCGGGGAGCTGTTTTTT	CASSPLLAGELFF
.	.	TRBV13	TRBJ2-5	TGTGCCAGCAGCTTGCGGGGCACCGGGGAGACCCAGTACTTC	CASSLRGTGETQYF
.	TRBD1	TRBV6-1	TRBJ1-2	TGTGCCAGCAGCTCCCAGGGACAGGGGGCATTTGGCTACACCTTC	CASSSQGQGAFGYTF
.	.	TRBV5-1	TRBJ2-1	TGCGCCAGCAGCTTGGAAGGCAGCTCCGTTTACAATGAGCAGTTCTTC	CASSLEGSSVYNEQFF
.	.	TRBV12-3/TRBV12-4	TRBJ2-7	TGTGCCAGGACCCGTACAGGGTACGAGCAGTACTTC	CARTRTGYEQYF
many	.	TRBV6-6	TRBJ1-2	TGTGCCAGCAGTGTACAGGGAGGGGCTGGCTACACCTTC	CASSVQGGAGYTF
.	.	TRBV11-1	TRBJ1-1	TGTGCCAGCAGCACCTTGGACAGATCTGAAGCTTTCTTT	CASSTLDRSEAFF
.	.	TRBV7-3	TRBJ2-2	TGTGCCAGCAGCTTAATGGAAATGGGCGGGGAGCTGTTTTTT	CASSLMEMGGELFF
few	TRBD1	TRBV20-1	TRBJ1-5	TGCAGTGCTACAGGGACAGGGCATCAGCCCCAGCATTTT	CSATGTGHQPQHF
.	.	TRBV7-7	TRBJ2-7	TGTGCTAGCAGCATCGCCTCGGACTCCTACGAGCAGTACTTC	CASSIASDSYEQYF
.	.	TRBV29-1	TRBJ2-5	TGCAGCGTTGTTGACGGCGGCTGGGAGACCCAGTACTTC	CSVVDGGWETQYF
few	.	TRBV6-1	TRBJ1-1	TGTGCCAGCAGTGCGACCCGACTCGGGAACACTGAAGCTTTCTTT	CASSATRLGNTEAFF
.	.	TRBV2	TRBJ2-7	TGTGCCAGCAGGGATGACTCCTACGAGCAGTACTTC	CASRDDSYEQYF
.	.	TRBV5-1	TRBJ2-2	TGCGCCAGCAGCTTGCAGGGCGTCCCCGGGGAGCTGTTTTTT	CASSLQGVPGELFF
few	.	TRBV29-1	TRBJ2-7	TGCAGCGTTCGGGACACCAAGTACGAGCAGTACTTC	CSVRDTKYEQYF
.	.	TRBV28	TRBJ2-1	TGTGCCAGCAGATTTGGAACTGGTATAGGCAATGAGCAGTTCTTC	CASRFGTGIGNEQFF
.	.	TRBV10-3	TRBJ1-5	TGTGCCATCAGTGAAGTAGGGATTAGCAATCAGCCCCAGCATTTT	CAISEVGISNQPQHF
.	.	TRBV29-1	TRBJ2-2	TGCAGCGTGGACCTAGGGTCTCGGCAGACCGGGGAGCTGTTTTTT	CSVDLGSRQTGELFF
few	TRBD1	TRBV20-1	TRBJ1-3	TGCAGTGCTAGAGTTGACAGGGGGTCTGGAAACACCATATATTTT	CSARVDRGSGNTIYF
.	TRBD1	TRBV4-1	TRBJ1-6	TGCGCCAGCAGCCAAGATGGCCAGGGGGCTTCACCCCTCCACTTT	CASSQDGQGASPLHF
.	TRBD1	TRBV28	TRBJ1-2	TGTGCCAGCAGTTTTTCCGGGACAGGGCGCGGCTACACCTTC	CASSFSGTGRGYTF
few	.	TRBV6-1	TRBJ2-7	TGTGCCAGCAGTGACAAGAGAATAAGCTACGAGCAGTACTTC	CASSDKRISYEQYF
.	.	TRBV11-1	TRBJ2-3	TGTGCCAGCAGCTACCCCCTGGATAGCACAGATACGCAGTATTTT	CASSYPLDSTDTQYF
few	.	TRBV5-1	TRBJ2-7	TGCGCCAGCAGCTTGGGACTAAGGGCCTACGAGCAGTACTTC	CASSLGLRAYEQYF
few	.	TRBV27	TRBJ1-2	TGTGCCAGCAGTTTTAGGGGTTTCCTCTGGTATGGCTACACCTTC	CASSFRGFLWYGYTF
few	.	TRBV6-2/TRBV6-3	TRBJ2-1	TGTGCCAGCAGTTACTCGACTTGGGGAGTCTACAATGAGCAGTTCTTC	CASSYSTWGVYNEQFF
.	.	TRBV28	TRBJ2-3	TGTGCCAGCAGTTTATCGCTTAGGGCAGCCGACACAGATACGCAGTATTTT	CASSLSLRAADTDTQYF
few	.	TRBV4-1	TRBJ1-4	TGCGCCAGCAGCAACAGTGAAGGCAGTGAAAAACTGTTTTTT	CASSNSEGSEKLFF
few	TRBD2	TRBV24-1	TRBJ2-5	TGTGCCACCAGTGACCCAGCGGGAGGGCCAGGAGAGCAGTACTTC	CATSDPAGGPGEQYF
.	.	TRBV20-1	TRBJ2-5	TGCAGTGCTAGAGAAACACCGCCGGGACGGATCCAAGAGACCCAGTACTTC	CSARETPPGRIQETQYF
.	.	TRBV5-4	TRBJ1-2	TGTGCCAGCAGCTGGGGGCCGCCAGGGACGAATGGCTACACCTTC	CASSWGPPGTNGYTF
few	.	TRBV20-1	TRBJ2-1	TGCAGTGCTAGTGCAACTCTAGTAAGCTACAATGAGCAGTTCTTC	CSASATLVSYNEQFF
.	TRBD2	TRBV7-2	TRBJ2-7	TGTGCCAGCAGCTCGCCCGGGACTAGCGGGAGCTACGAGCAGTACTTC	CASSSPGTSGSYEQYF
few	.	TRBV6-1	TRBJ2-1	TGTGCCAGCAGAGATATTGTCAATGAGCAGTTCTTC	CASRDIVNEQFF
few	TRBD1	TRBV14	TRBJ2-1	TGTGCCAGCAGCCAAGATCCAGGACAGGGATCTCGGGAGCAGTTCTTC	CASSQDPGQGSREQFF
few	.	TRBV7-2	TRBJ1-4	TGTGCCAGCAGCTTGTATAATGAAAAACTGTTTTTT	CASSLYNEKLFF
few	TRBD2	TRBV28	TRBJ2-7	TGTGCCAGCAGCCTTACGCGACTAGCGGGAGACCACGAGCAGTACTTC	CASSLTRLAGDHEQYF
.	.	TRBV20-1	TRBJ2-3	TGCAGTGCGGGGGGAGGAACAGATACGCAGTATTTT	CSAGGGTDTQYF
few	.	TRBV4-1	TRBJ2-5	TGCGCCAGCAGCCCTACAGGGTTCCAAGAGACCCAGTACTTC	CASSPTGFQETQYF